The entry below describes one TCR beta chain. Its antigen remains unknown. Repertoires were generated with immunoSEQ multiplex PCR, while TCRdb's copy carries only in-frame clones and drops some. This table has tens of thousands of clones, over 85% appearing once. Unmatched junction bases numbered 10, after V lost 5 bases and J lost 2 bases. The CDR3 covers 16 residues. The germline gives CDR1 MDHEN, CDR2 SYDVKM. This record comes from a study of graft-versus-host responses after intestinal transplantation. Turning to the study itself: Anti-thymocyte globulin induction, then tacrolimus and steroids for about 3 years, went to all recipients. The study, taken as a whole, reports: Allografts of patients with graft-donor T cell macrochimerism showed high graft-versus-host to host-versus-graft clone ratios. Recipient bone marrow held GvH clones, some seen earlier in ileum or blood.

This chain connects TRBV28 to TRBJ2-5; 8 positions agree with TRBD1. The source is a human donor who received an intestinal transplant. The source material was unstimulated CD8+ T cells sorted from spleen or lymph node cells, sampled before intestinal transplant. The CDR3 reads CASSVQTRGLQETQYF. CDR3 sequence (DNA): TGTGCCAGCAGTGTCCAGACCAGGGGGCTACAAGAGACCCAGTACTTC.